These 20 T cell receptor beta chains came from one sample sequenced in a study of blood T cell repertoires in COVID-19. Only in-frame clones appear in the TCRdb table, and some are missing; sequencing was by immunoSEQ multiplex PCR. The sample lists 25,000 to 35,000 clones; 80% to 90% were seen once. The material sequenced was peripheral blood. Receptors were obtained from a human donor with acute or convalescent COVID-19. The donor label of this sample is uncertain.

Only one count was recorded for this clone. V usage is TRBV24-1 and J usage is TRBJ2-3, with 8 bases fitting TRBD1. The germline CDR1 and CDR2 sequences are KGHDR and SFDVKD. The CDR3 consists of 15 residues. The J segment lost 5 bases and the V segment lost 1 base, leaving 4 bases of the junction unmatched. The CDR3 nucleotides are TGTGCCACCAGTGATTTAGACAGGGGAATAGATACGCAGTATTTT. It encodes CATSDLDRGIDTQYF.

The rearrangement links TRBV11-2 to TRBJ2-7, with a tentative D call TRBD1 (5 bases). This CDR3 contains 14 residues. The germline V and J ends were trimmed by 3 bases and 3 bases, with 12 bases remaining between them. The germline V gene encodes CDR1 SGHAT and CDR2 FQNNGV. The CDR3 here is CASSFHRFNYEQYF. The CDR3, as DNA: TGTGCCAGCAGCTTCCACAGGTTCAACTACGAGCAGTACTTC.

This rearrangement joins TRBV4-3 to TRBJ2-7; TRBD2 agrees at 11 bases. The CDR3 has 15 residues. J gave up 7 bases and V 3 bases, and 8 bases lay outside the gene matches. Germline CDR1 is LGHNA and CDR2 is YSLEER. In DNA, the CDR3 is TGCGCCAGCAGCCACACTAGCGGGGGCCCCATAGAGCAGTACTTC. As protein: CASSHTSGGPIEQYF.

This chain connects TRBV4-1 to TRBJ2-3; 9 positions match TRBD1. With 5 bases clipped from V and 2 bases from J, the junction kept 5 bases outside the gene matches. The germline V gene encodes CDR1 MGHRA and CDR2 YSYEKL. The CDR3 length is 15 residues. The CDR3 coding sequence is TGCGCCAGCAGCTACGGACAGGGGACCACAGATACGCAGTATTTT. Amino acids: CASSYGQGTTDTQYF.

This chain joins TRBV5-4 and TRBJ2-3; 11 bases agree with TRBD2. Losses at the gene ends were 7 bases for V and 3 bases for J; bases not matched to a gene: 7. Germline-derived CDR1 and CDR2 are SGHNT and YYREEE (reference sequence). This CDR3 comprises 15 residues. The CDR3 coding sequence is TGTGCCAGCCGGCGACTAGCGGGACCTACAGATACGCAGTATTTT. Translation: CASRRLAGPTDTQYF.

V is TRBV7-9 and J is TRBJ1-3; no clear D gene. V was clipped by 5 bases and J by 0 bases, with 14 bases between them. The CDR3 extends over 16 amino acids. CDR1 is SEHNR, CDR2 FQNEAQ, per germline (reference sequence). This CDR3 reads CASSPLQKSSGNTIYF. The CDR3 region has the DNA TGTGCCAGCAGCCCATTGCAGAAATCCTCTGGAAACACCATATATTTT.

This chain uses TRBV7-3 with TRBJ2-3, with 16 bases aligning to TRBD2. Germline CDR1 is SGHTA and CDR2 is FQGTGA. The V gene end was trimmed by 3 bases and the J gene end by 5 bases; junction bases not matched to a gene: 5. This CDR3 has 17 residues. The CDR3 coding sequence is TGTGCCAGCAGCTTGGGACTAGCGGGAGGGCCGGGAGATACGCAGTATTTT. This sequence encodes CASSLGLAGGPGDTQYF.

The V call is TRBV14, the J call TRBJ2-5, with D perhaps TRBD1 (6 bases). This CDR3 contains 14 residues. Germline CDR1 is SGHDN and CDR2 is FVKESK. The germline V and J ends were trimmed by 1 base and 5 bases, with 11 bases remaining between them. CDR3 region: CASSQGGRFETQYF. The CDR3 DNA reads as TGTGCCAGCAGCCAAGGGGGGCGTTTTGAGACCCAGTACTTC.

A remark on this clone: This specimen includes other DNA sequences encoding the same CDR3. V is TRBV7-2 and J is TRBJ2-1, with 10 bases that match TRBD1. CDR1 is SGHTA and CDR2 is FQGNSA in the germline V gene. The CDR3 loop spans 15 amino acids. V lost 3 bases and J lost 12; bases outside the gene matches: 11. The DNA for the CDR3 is TGTGCCAGCAGCTTCTCTGGGACAGGGGAGACTCGGCAGTTCTTC. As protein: CASSFSGTGETRQFF.

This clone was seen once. CDR3 DNA: TGTGCCAGCAGCCCAAGGACAGGGCGGTACGAGCAGTACTTC. Its translation: CASSPRTGRYEQYF. The chain couples TRBV14 to TRBJ2-7, with 8 bases fitting TRBD1. Trimming removed 4 bases from V and 4 bases from J; junction bases left unmatched: 6. There are 14 residues in the CDR3. Germline V lookup: CDR1 SGHDN, CDR2 FVKESK.

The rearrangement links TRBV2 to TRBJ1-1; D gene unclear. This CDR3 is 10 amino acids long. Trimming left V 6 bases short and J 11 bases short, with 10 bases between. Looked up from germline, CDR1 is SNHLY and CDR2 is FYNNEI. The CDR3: CASSTFAAFF. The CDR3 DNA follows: TGTGCCAGCAGCACCTTCGCGGCTTTCTTT. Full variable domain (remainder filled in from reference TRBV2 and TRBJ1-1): EPEVTQTPSHQVTQMGQEVILRCVPISNHLYFYWYRQILGQKVEFLVSFYNNEISEKSEIFDDQFSVERPDGSNFTLKIRSTKLEDSAMYFCASSTFAAFFGQGTRLTVV.

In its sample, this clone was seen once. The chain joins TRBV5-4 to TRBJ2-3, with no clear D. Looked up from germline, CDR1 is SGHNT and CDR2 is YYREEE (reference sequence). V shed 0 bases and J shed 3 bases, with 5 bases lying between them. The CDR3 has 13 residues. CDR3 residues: CASSLVGTDTQYF. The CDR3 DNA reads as TGTGCCAGCAGCTTGGTCGGTACAGATACGCAGTATTTT. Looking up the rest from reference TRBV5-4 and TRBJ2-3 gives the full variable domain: ETGVTQSPTHLIKTRGQQVTLRCSSQSGHNTVSWYQQALGQGPQFIFQYYREEENGRGNFPPRFSGLQFPNYSSELNVNALELDDSALYLCASSLVGTDTQYFGPGTRLTVL.

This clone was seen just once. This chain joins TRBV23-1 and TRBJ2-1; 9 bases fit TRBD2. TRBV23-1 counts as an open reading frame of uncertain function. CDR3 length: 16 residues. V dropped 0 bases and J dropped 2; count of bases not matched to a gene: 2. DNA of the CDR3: TGCGCCAGCAGTCAATCGCAGCGGGAGGCCTACAATGAGCAGTTCTTC. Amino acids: CASSQSQREAYNEQFF.

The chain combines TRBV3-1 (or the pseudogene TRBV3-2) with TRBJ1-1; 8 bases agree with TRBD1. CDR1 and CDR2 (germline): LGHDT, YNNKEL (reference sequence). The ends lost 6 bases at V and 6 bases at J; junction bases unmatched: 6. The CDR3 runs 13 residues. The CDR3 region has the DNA TGTGCCAGCAGACAGGGGGGGGTTGCTGAAGCTTTCTTT. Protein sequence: CASRQGGVAEAFF.

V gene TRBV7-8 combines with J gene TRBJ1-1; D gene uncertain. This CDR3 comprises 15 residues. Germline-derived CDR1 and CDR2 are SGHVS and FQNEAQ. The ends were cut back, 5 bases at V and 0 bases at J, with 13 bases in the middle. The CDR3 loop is CASSSSPTLNTEAFF. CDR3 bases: TGTGCCAGCAGCAGTTCCCCGACATTGAACACTGAAGCTTTCTTT.

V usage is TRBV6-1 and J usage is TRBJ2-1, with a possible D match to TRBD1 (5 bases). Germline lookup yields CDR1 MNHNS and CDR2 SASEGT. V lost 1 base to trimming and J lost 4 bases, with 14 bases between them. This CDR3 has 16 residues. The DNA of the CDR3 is TGTGCCAGCAGTGAAGTGGGCAGGGCGCCATACAATGAGCAGTTCTTC. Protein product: CASSEVGRAPYNEQFF.

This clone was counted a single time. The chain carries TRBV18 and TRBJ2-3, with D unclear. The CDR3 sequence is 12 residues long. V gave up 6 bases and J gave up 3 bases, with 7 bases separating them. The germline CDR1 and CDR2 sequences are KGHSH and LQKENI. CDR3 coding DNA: TGTGCCAGCTCTACATCTACAGATACGCAGTATTTT. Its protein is CASSTSTDTQYF.

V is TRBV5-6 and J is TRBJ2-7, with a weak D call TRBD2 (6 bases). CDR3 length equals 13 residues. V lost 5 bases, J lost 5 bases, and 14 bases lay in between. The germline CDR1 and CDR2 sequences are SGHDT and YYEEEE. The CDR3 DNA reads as TGTGCCAGCAGTTCCGGGAGAATGAACGAGCAGTACTTC. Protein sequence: CASSSGRMNEQYF.

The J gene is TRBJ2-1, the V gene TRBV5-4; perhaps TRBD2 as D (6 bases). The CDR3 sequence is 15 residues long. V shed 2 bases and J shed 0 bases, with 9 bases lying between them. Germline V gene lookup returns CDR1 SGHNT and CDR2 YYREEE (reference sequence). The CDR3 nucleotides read TGTGCCAGCAGCTTCGGGGGTAGCTCCTACAATGAGCAGTTCTTC. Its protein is CASSFGGSSYNEQFF.

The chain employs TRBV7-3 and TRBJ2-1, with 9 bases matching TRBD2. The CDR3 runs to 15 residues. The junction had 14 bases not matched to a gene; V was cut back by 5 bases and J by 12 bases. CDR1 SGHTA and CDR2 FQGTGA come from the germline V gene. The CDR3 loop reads CASSPDLAGRRVQFF. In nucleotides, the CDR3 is TGTGCCAGCAGCCCCGATCTAGCGGGGAGACGTGTGCAGTTCTTC.